This T cell receptor (beta chain) was profiled in a study of shared clonotypes between healthy human individuals (dated by TCRdb to 2020 to 2021). Background for the entire study: The cohort comprised two women and a few men aged 18 to 49 years. For each donor, CD4 naive and CD4 memory were each run on three plates, CD8 naive on two plates, and CD8 memory on one plate. To estimate repertoire size and how much clonotypes are shared between individuals, the study performed deep sequencing of blood TCR repertoires from roughly five healthy adults. Libraries were prepared and TCR repertoires were sequenced by different laboratories using diverse techniques, in order to increase sequencing depth and limit assay-specific biases. Per donor, leukapheresis produced somewhere between about 0.9 and 9.5 billion PBMCs.

TCR CDR3 regions were amplified from genomic DNA by multiplex PCR using the deep immunoSEQ assay. For each cell subset, the extracted genomic DNA was distributed evenly across all wells of several immunoSEQ 96-well plates, and each plate served as one replicate. For sorted subsets, each replicate PCR was loaded with roughly 0.2 ug genomic DNA, equivalent to 25,000 to 35,000 T cell genomes. Purified libraries were quantified with a Qubit 3.0 fluorometer, sized on a Bioanalyzer 2100, and re-quantified with the KAPA Library Quantification kit. Every immunoSEQ 96-well plate was sequenced on a separate single-read 150-cycle Illumina NextSeq 550 flow cell. In the source study's methods: The immunoSEQ output contained only junctional sequences without quality scores, so filtering could not match that applied to full-length reads. To assign V/J genes and CDR3, sequences were annotated using PyIR, a Python wrapper for IgBLAST v1.9, with IMGT germline references. Reads with weak V/J assignments (E-value above 1e-6), missing CDR3, stop codons, out-of-frame junctions, or ambiguous translated residues were removed. V3J clonotypes were defined as sequences sharing the same inferred V gene, J gene, and CDR3 amino acid sequence. To compute the percentage overlap between repertoires, the number of shared unique clonotypes was divided by the size of the smaller repertoire. Three approaches were used to assess repertoire richness: RTK rarefaction, the Chao1 estimator, and Recon v2.1 estimates of unobserved clonotypes. Generation probabilities for all TCRbeta clonotypes obtained by the gDNA method from a few donors were computed using OLGA. The source is immuneACCESS, and TCRdb retained only in-frame sequences with V and J called. Part of the clones is not carried over; for the studies checked, unresolved V genes explain less than half of this, and the remainder is unexplained. The V and J calls and the clone size are those of that table, but D and trimming were determined from the DNA. This sample holds over 2 million clones; less than 95% were observed only once. The ten largest clonotypes hold more than 0.35% of the sample.

Turning to this clone: The antigen it recognizes is unknown. No per-base quality is available; no much larger clone lies one base away.

Healthy HIV-negative adults with no recently reported acute infections or vaccinations were included as donors. All donors were Caucasian adults living in Nashville, Tennessee, USA. Magnetic negative selection was used to enrich CD4+ T cells, after which naive cells were positively selected on CD45RA and the negative fraction became the memory subset. After blood collection by leukapheresis, PBMCs were isolated using Ficoll-Histopaque density gradient centrifugation and then cryopreserved in the vapor phase of liquid nitrogen. Analytical flow cytometry was used to check the purity and quantity of each magnetically sorted T cell population. From each sorted fraction, genomic DNA was isolated and quantified by UV absorbance on a Nanodrop 2000c. General study outcomes and caveats: Based on pairwise subsampling, the degree of clonotype sharing among donors was expected to be affected by sequencing depth. Sharing across several donors was observed for roughly 5.4% of naive CD4, over 3% of naive CD8, around 2.5% of memory CD4, and around 0.4% of memory CD8 clonotypes. Naive subsets generally had larger estimated clonotype richness than memory subsets. Compared with non-shared clonotypes, the clonotypes found in all four sorted-subset donors had higher generation probabilities. Only blood was sampled, and tissue TCR repertoires likely differ from those in blood. Rarefaction of sorted-subset datasets indicated incomplete sequencing despite the large sequencing depth. Because the study included a small number of donors, the genetic and exposure-history diversity represented was limited.

Sequences were obtained from naive CD4+ T cells from PBMCs. The meaning of the sample's cell subset or site label: CD45RA+ positively selected. The sequence was obtained from a man in his late teens or twenties in good health. Some clones in this sample may be carry-over from other donors' samples.

The nucleotide sequence reads TGTGCCAGCAGCTTAGGTCGACCCATTTACAATGAGCAGTTCTTC. This codes for CASSLGRPIYNEQFF. This chain joins TRBV7-2 to TRBJ2-1; the D gene lacks a confident call. The germline ends are 11 bases apart after V is trimmed by 1 base and J by 4 bases. CDR1 is given as SGHTA and CDR2 as FQGNSA, both from the germline V gene. The CDR3 contains 15 residues, cysteine and phenylalanine counted. Only the CDR3 portion is preserved as DNA: 45 bases, with reading frame beginning at the first base.